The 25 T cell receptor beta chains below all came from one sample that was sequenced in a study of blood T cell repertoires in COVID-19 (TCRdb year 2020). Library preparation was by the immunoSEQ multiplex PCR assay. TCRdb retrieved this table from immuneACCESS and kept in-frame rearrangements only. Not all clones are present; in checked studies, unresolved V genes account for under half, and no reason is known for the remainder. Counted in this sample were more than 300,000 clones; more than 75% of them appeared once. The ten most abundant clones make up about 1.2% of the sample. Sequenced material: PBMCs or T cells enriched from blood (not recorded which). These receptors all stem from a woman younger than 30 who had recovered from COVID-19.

The CDR3: CASRDGEGRLHF. The CDR3 coding sequence is TGTGCCAGCAGGGACGGTGAGGGCAGGCTCCACTTT. The rearrangement links TRBV6-5 to TRBJ1-6; D remains unclear. V gave up 6 bases and J gave up 16 bases, with 16 bases separating them. CDR1 is MNHEY and CDR2 is SVGAGI in the germline V gene. The CDR3 consists of 12 residues.

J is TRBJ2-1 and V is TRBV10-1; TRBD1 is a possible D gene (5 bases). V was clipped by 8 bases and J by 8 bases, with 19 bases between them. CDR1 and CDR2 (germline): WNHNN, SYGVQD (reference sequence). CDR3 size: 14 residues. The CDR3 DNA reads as TGCGCCAGCGGCCCAGCAGGGCCGTGGGATGAGCAGTTCTTC. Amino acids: CASGPAGPWDEQFF.

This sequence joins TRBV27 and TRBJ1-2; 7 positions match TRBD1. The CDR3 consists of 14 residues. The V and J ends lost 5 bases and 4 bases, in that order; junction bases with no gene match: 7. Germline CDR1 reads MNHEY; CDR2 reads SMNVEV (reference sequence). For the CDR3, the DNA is TGTGCCAGCAGTCCATTGGGACAGATCTATGGCTACACCTTC. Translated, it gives CASSPLGQIYGYTF.

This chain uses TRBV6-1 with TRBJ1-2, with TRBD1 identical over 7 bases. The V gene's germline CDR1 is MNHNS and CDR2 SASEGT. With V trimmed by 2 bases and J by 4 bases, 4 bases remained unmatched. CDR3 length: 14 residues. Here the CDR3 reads CASSETGQPYGYTF. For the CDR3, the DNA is TGTGCCAGCAGTGAAACGGGACAGCCCTATGGCTACACCTTC.

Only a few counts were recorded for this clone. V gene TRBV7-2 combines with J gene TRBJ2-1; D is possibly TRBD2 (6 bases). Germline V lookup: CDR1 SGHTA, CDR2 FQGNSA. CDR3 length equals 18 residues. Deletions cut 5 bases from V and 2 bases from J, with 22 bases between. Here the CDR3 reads CASSPWAGRRDTYNEQFF. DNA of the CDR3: TGTGCCAGCAGCCCATGGGCGGGGAGGAGGGATACCTACAATGAGCAGTTCTTC.

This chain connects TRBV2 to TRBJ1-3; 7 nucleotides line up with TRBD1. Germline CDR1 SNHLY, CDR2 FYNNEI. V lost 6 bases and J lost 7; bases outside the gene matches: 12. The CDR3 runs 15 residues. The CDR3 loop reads CASREKTGPANTIYF. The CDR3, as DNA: TGTGCCAGCAGAGAGAAGACAGGGCCAGCGAACACCATATATTTT.

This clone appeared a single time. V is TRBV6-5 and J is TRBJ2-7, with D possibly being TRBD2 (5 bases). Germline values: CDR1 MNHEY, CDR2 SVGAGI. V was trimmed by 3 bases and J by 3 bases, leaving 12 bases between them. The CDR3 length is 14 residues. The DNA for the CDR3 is TGTGCCAGCAGTTATGGCGCAGGACTCTACGAGCAGTACTTC. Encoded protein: CASSYGAGLYEQYF.

The CDR3 DNA is TGTGCCAGCAGTGACTCTTGGCCGGGGGAGAATGGCTACACCTTC. As protein: CASSDSWPGENGYTF. V is TRBV6-4 and J is TRBJ1-2, with a weak D call TRBD1 (5 bases). There are 15 residues in the CDR3. The V gene's germline CDR1 is MRHNA and CDR2 SNTAGT. Trimming took 0 bases from V and 6 from J, leaving 14 bases between them.

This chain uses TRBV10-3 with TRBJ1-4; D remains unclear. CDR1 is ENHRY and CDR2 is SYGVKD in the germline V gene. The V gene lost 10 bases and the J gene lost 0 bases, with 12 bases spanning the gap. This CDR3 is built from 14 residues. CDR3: CATQSTATNEKLFF. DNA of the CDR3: TGTGCCACTCAGAGTACAGCAACTAATGAAAAACTGTTTTTT.

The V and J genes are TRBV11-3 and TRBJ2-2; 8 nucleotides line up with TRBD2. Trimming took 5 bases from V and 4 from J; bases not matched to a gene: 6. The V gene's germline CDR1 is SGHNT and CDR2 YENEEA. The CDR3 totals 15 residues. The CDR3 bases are TGTGCCAGCAGCCGCGGGGGGCTGGCCACCGGGGAGCTGTTTTTT. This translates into CASSRGGLATGELFF.

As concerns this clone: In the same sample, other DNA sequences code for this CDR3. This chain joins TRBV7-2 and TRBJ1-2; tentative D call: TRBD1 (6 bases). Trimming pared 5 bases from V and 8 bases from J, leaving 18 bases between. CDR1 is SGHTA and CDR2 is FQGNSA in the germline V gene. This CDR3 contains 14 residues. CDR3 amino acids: CASSPIGGAGGYTF. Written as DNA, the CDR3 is TGTGCCAGCAGCCCCATAGGGGGGGCGGGCGGCTACACCTTC.

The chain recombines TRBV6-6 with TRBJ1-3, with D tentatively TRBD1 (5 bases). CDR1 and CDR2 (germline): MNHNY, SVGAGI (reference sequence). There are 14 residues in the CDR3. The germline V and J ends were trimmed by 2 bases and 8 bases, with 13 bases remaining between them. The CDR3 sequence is CASSYGHGGDTIYF. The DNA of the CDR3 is TGTGCCAGCAGTTACGGACACGGTGGGGACACCATATATTTT.

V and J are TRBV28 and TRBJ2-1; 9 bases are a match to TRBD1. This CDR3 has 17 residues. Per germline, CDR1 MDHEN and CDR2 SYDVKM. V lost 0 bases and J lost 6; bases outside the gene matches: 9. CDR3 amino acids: CASSLWGNRGQVNEQFF. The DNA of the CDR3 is TGTGCCAGCAGTTTATGGGGGAACAGGGGGCAGGTCAATGAGCAGTTCTTC.

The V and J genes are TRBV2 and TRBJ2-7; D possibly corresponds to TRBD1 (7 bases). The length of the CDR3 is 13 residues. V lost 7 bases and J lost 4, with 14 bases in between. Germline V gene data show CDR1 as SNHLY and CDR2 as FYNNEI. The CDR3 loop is CASTRGEKYEQYF. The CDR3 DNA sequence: TGTGCCAGCACCAGGGGGGAGAAATACGAGCAGTACTTC. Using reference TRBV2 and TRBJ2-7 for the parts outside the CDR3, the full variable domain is EPEVTQTPSHQVTQMGQEVILRCVPISNHLYFYWYRQILGQKVEFLVSFYNNEISEKSEIFDDQFSVERPDGSNFTLKIRSTKLEDSAMYFCASTRGEKYEQYFGPGTRLTVT.

The CDR3 DNA follows: TGTGCCAGCAGTTACATCCGAGGTGCCCCCCCCTACGAGCAGTACTTC. It codes for CASSYIRGAPPYEQYF. The rearrangement links TRBV6-5 to TRBJ2-7; D is unresolved. The V end was cut by 2 bases, the J end by 2 bases, with 16 bases between. The CDR3 totals 16 residues. Germline CDR1 MNHEY, CDR2 SVGAGI.

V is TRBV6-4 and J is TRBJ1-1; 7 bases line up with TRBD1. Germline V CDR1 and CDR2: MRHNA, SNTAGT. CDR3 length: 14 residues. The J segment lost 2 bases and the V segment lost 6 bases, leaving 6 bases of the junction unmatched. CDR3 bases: TGTGCCAGCAGCCGGGACAGTGAAAACACTGAAGCTTTCTTT. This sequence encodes CASSRDSENTEAFF.

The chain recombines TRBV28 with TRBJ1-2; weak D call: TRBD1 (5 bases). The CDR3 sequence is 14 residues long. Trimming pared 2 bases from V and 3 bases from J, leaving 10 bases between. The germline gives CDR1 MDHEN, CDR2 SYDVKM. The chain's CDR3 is CASSLIKGYYGYTF. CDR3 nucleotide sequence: TGTGCCAGCAGTTTAATAAAGGGGTACTATGGCTACACCTTC.

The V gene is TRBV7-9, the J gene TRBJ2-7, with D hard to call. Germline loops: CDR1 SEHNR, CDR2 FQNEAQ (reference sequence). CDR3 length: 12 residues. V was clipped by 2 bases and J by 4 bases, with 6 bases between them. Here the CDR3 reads CASSLTAYEQYF. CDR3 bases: TGTGCCAGCAGCTTAACCGCGTACGAGCAGTACTTC. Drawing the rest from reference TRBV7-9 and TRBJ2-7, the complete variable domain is DTGVSQNPRHKITKRGQNVTFRCDPISEHNRLYWYRQTLGQGPEFLTYFQNEAQLEKSRLLSDRFSAERPKGSFSTLEIQRTEQGDSAMYLCASSLTAYEQYFGPGTRLTVT.

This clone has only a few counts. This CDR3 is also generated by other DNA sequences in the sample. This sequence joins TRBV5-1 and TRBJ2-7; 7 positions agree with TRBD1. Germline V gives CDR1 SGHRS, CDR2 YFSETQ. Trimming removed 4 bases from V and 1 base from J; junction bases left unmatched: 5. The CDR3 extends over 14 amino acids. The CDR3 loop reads CASSSRQGSYEQYF. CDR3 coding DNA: TGCGCCAGCAGCAGCCGACAGGGATCCTACGAGCAGTACTTC.

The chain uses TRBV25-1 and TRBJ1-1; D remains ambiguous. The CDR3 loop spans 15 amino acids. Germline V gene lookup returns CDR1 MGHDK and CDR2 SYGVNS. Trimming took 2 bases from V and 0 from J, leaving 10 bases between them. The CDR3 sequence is CASSEMYSMNTEAFF. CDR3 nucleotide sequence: TGTGCCAGCAGTGAAATGTACAGCATGAACACTGAAGCTTTCTTT. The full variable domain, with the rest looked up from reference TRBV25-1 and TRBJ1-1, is EADIYQTPRYLVIGTGKKITLECSQTMGHDKMYWYQQDPGMELHLIHYSYGVNSTEKGDLSSESTVSRIRTEHFPLTLESARPSHTSQYLCASSEMYSMNTEAFFGQGTRLTVV.

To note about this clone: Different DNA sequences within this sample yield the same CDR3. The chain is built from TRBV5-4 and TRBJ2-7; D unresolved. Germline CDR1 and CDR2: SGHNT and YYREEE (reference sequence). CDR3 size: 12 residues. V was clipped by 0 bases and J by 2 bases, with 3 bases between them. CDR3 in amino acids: CASSLDTYEQYF. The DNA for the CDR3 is TGTGCCAGCAGCTTGGATACCTACGAGCAGTACTTC.

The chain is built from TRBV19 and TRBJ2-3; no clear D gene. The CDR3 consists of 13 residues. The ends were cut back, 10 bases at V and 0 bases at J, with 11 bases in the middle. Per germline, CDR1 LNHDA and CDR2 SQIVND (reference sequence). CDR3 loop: CATLADSTDTQYF. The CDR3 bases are TGTGCCACGTTAGCTGATAGCACAGATACGCAGTATTTT.

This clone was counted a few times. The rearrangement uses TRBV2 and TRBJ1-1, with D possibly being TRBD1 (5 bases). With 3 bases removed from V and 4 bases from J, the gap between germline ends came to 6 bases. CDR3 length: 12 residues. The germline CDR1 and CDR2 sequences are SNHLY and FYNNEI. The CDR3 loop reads CASSDRATEAFF. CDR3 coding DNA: TGTGCCAGCAGTGACAGGGCCACTGAAGCTTTCTTT.

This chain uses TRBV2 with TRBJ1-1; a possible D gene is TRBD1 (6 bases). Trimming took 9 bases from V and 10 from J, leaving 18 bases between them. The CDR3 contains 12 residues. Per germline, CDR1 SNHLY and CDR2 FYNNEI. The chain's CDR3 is CARGGTGLLAFF. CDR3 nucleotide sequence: TGTGCCAGAGGGGGAACAGGGTTGTTAGCTTTCTTT.

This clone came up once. The CDR3 region has the DNA TGTGCCAGCAGTTTCCAAGGAGGGAATCAGCCCCAGCATTTT. Translation gives CASSFQGGNQPQHF. The chain couples TRBV28 to TRBJ1-5; D is unresolved. The length of the CDR3 is 14 residues. Germline V gives CDR1 MDHEN, CDR2 SYDVKM. Between the trimmed V and J ends, which lost 3 bases and 4 bases, there was a span of 10 bases. The full variable domain, rest sourced from reference TRBV28 and TRBJ1-5, is DVKVTQSSRYLVKRTGEKVFLECVQDMDHENMFWYRQDPGLGLRLIYFSYDVKMKEKGDIPEGYSVSREKKERFSLILESASTNQTSMYLCASSFQGGNQPQHFGDGTRLSIL.